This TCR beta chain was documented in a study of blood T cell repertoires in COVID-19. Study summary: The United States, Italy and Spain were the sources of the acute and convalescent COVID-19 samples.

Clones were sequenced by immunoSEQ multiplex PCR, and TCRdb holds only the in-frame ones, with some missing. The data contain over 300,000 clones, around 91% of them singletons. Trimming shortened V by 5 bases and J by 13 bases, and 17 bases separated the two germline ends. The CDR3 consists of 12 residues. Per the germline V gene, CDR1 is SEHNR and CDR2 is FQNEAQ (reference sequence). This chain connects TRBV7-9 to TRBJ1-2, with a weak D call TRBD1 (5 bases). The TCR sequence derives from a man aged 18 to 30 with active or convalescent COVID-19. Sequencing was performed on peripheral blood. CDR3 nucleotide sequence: TGTGCCAGCAGCCCCGACAAGGTCGGGGGCACCTTC. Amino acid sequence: CASSPDKVGGTF.